What follows describes a single TCR beta chain. Its specificity is not known. There are 15 residues in the CDR3. Trimming took off 2 bases at V and 7 bases at J, with 18 bases between the two ends. Germline CDR1 LGHDT, CDR2 YNNKEL (reference sequence). The data derive from a study of T cell responses to AZD1222 COVID-19 vaccine. General study points: Close to half of spike-specific TCRs reportedly recognize unmutated variant regions. There were mostly white British donors and more females than males, and clonal diversity was possibly underestimated.

Some clones are missing from TCRdb's copy, which holds only in-frame ones; the method was immunoSEQ multiplex PCR. In the table there are tens of thousands of clones, 85% to 90% of which are singletons. This sequence joins TRBV3-1 (or the pseudogene TRBV3-2) and TRBJ2-7; possibly TRBD2 for D (7 bases). The material sequenced was peripheral blood, taken on day 0 of AZD1222 vaccination. This TCR was recovered from an adult in good health. The CDR3 DNA follows: TGTGCCAGCAGCCAACAGGGAGGGGGTTCTGGAGAGCAGTACTTC. Its protein product is CASSQQGGGSGEQYF.